Listed below are T cell receptor beta chains from one sample, sequenced in a study of low-dose radiotherapy and immunotherapy resistance in tumors. TCRdb independently ran MiXCR on the reads; one entry per CDR3 protein. The table includes approximately 100,000 distinct CDR3 sequences, roughly 20% detected once. The material was PBMCs, obtained after low-dose radiotherapy plus immunotherapy. These receptors originate from a male donor with prostate cancer. CDR3s include the opening cysteine and the closing phenylalanine or tryptophan. A D gene is named only where the DNA matches it firmly. Expanded clones get a size class; other rows say once, few or many, or leave the size out.

TRBV6-5	TRBJ1-6	many	NA	TGTGCCAGCAGTTACTCGATAGGGACCGGTGCTTTTTCACCCCTCCACTTT	CASSYSIGTGAFSPLHF
TRBV6-1	TRBJ1-1	many	NA	TGTGCCAGCAGTGAAGAGAGGGGGGGGGCTTTCTTT	CASSEERGGAFF
TRBV13	TRBJ2-7	many	NA	TGTGCCAGCAGCTCTGATCGGAGCTCCTACGAGCAGTACTTC	CASSSDRSSYEQYF
TRBV4-2	TRBJ2-5	NA	TRBD2	TGTGCCAGCAGCCAAGAGGGTCTAGCGGGAGGAGCGGAGACCCAGTACTTC	CASSQEGLAGGAETQYF
TRBV29-1	TRBJ1-2	medium-sized	NA	TGCAGCGCAGAGACCACGCGGAACTATGGCTACACCTTC	CSAETTRNYGYTF
TRBV29-1	TRBJ2-5	many	NA	TGCAGCGTGGCGCAAGAGACCCAGTACTTC	CSVAQETQYF
TRBV7-8	TRBJ2-3	many	NA	TGTGCCAGCAGCTCACCCGGACAGCCCACAGATACGCAGTATTTT	CASSSPGQPTDTQYF
TRBV5-3	TRBJ2-5	NA	TRBD1	TGTGCCAGCAGCCGGGACAGGGACAAGACCCAGTACTTC	CASSRDRDKTQYF
TRBV24-1	TRBJ1-5	NA	TRBD1	TGTGCCACCAGTGAAAGGGGGCACAATCAGCCCCAGCATTTT	CATSERGHNQPQHF
TRBV18	TRBJ2-7	NA	TRBD1	TGTGCCAGCTCACCACCCGAAGGGGGCCTCTACGAGCAGTACTTC	CASSPPEGGLYEQYF
TRBV19	TRBJ1-2	many	NA	TGTGCCAGTAGTATGAGCCGGTATGGCTACACCTTC	CASSMSRYGYTF
TRBV12-3/TRBV12-4	TRBJ2-3	many	NA	TGTGCCAGCAGTTTCCCCGGGGGTCGGGATACGCAGTATTTT	CASSFPGGRDTQYF
TRBV6-6	TRBJ1-2	few	TRBD1	TGTGCCAGCACCATTTCGAAGGGACAGGGGGCGTCTGGCTACACCTTC	CASTISKGQGASGYTF
TRBV6-5	TRBJ2-7	many	NA	TGTGCCAGCAGTTACTCGGGACCGAAATACGAGCAGTACTTC	CASSYSGPKYEQYF
TRBV7-8	TRBJ2-7	many	NA	TGTGCCAGCAGCGCCGGGACCGTCTACGAGCAGTACTTC	CASSAGTVYEQYF
TRBV6-1	TRBJ1-2	many	TRBD1	TGTGCCAGCAGTGTCTCCAAGGTGGGACAGGGACTTAACTATGGCTACACCTTC	CASSVSKVGQGLNYGYTF
TRBV12-3/TRBV12-4	TRBJ1-2	many	NA	TGTGCCAGCAGTGAGAGGGGGACCGAGGGGCGTAACACCTTC	CASSERGTEGRNTF
TRBV13	TRBJ2-2	NA	TRBD1	TGTGCCAGCAGCTCCTCGACAGGGGGCACCGGGGAGCTGTTTTTT	CASSSSTGGTGELFF
TRBV14	TRBJ1-5	many	NA	TGTGCCAGCAGCCAAGATCGGTGGGACCCCCAGCATTTT	CASSQDRWDPQHF
TRBV5-1	TRBJ2-5	many	NA	TGCGCCAGCAGCTTGGGAGGGGCAGACCAAGAGACCCAGTACTTC	CASSLGGADQETQYF
TRBV4-3	TRBJ1-1	NA	NA	TGCGCCAGCAGCCAAGACAGGGCGAACACTGAAGCTTTCTTT	CASSQDRANTEAFF
TRBV11-2	TRBJ2-1	many	TRBD2	TGTGCCAGCAGCCTCGGCTTCCGACTAGCGGGGGTGACCTACAATGAGCAGTTCTTC	CASSLGFRLAGVTYNEQFF